This TCR beta chain emerged from a study of neurological immune-mediated disorders. Germline trimming cut 7 bases from V and 1 base from J; bases unmatched to any gene: 11. Germline V gives CDR1 DFQATT, CDR2 SNEGSKA (reference sequence). The CDR3 length is 16 residues. Study findings and constraints: Healthy controls had more TCR clonal expansion than multiple sclerosis, which showed the least, whereas HTLV-1-associated myelopathy showed the most.

This clonotype came up many times. No antigen is known for it. TCRdb recomputed calls from the 5' RACE reads with MiXCR, one row per CDR3 protein. Of more than 50,000 distinct CDR3 sequences detected, around 4.2% appear once; the ten largest clones hold 1% to 1.5%. The clonotype originates from a man aged 25 to 40 with multiple sclerosis. Sequencing was carried out using PBMCs. V and J are TRBV20-1 and TRBJ2-3; 10 nucleotides align to TRBD1. The CDR3 region is CSGSPGQGTRTDTQYF. The CDR3 DNA follows: TGCAGTGGATCGCCGGGACAGGGGACCCGCACAGATACGCAGTATTTT.